The present T cell receptor (beta chain) was sequenced within a study of CD8 T cells in Susac syndrome. Study-wide results and caveats: The study recognized that the number of individuals in its TCR sequencing and HLA analysis was relatively small.

With 0 bases removed from V and 3 bases from J, the gap between germline ends came to 9 bases. This CDR3 is built from 15 residues. Germline CDR1 and CDR2: SGHAT and FQNNGV. A remark on this clonotype: What it binds is unknown.

CD8+ and CD4+ T cells from blood underwent TCR beta sequencing. Healthy donors were controls matched for age and sex. Random hexamers primed reverse transcription of about 0.45 to 1 ug RNA. TCRdb re-analysed the immunoSEQ multiplex PCR reads in MiXCR, keeping a single row per CDR3 protein. The sample contains more than 110,000 distinct CDR3 sequences, 94% of which appear only once. The receptor was derived from a human donor in good health. Specimen: CD8+ T cells from PBMCs. V and J are TRBV11-2 and TRBJ2-1; D is unclear. CDR3 sequence (DNA): TGTGCCAGCAGCTTAGAGCAGCCTCTCTACAATGAGCAGTTCTTC. Amino acids: CASSLEQPLYNEQFF.